This T cell receptor (beta chain) was captured by sequencing in a study of human T cells and chemical hapten exposure. Study background: Patients received weekly diphenylcyclopropenone doses to the scalp throughout the roughly 22-week study. Study-wide results and limits: The study found expanded TCRs formed significantly more large CDR3 similarity clusters than controls.

The sample holds a few counts of this clonotype. As yet, its antigen is unknown. A single record per CDR3 protein comes from TCRdb applying MiXCR to the RACE reads. The data hold fewer than 55,000 distinct CDR3 sequences, with 9.9% observed a single time. The V segment lost 9 bases and the J segment 2 bases; nucleotides outside the gene matches: 4. Germline CDR1 is LNHNV and CDR2 is YYDKDF (reference sequence). The CDR3 runs to 14 residues. Time point in this sample: patch test 3, about 24 weeks after DPC sensitization. Treatment described: therapeutic diphenylcyclopropenone sensitization with weekly scalp DPC.

V is TRBV15 and J is TRBJ1-5; 10 positions agree with TRBD1. The sequence was collected from a woman aged 40-49 years with alopecia areata. Some clones in this sample may be carry-over from other donors' samples. The source was whole blood, collected in connection with sensitization to the hapten diphenylcyclopropenone (DPC). Here the CDR3 DNA reads TGTGCCACGGACAGGGGGACGGGCAATCAGCCCCAGCATTTT. Translated, it gives CATDRGTGNQPQHF. The variable domain in full, completed from reference TRBV15 and TRBJ1-5, reads DAMVIQNPRYQVTQFGKPVTLSCSQTLNHNVMYWYQQKSSQAPKLLFHYYDKDFNNEADTPDNFQSRRPNTSFCFLDIRSPGLGDTAMYLCATDRGTGNQPQHFGDGTRLSIL.